This TCR beta chain is drawn from a study of cytomegalovirus exposure and HLA in healthy donors. V gave up 2 bases and J gave up 5 bases, with 13 bases separating them. The CDR3 contains 14 residues. The V gene's germline CDR1 is SGHDT and CDR2 YYEEEE. The PCR made use of 60 Vbeta and 13 Jbeta primers. How the authors handled the data: Approximately 86 million unique TCR beta chains, 10 million to 14 million shared, were counted in a later analysis. Profiled with immunoSEQ multiplex PCR; TCRdb holds only in-frame clones, not every one. V, J and clone size are those of that table, while D and trimming were read from the DNA. The repertoire holds roughly 170,000 clones, with 84% as singletons.

The TCR comes from a girl aged 2 to 9 in good health and CMV-seropositive. The chain employs TRBV5-6 and TRBJ2-5; D might be TRBD2 (5 bases). The sample consisted of PBMCs. The CDR3 region has the DNA TGTGCCAGCAGCTTTCTCGGGGTGGGGGAGACCCAGTACTTC. The encoded protein is CASSFLGVGETQYF.